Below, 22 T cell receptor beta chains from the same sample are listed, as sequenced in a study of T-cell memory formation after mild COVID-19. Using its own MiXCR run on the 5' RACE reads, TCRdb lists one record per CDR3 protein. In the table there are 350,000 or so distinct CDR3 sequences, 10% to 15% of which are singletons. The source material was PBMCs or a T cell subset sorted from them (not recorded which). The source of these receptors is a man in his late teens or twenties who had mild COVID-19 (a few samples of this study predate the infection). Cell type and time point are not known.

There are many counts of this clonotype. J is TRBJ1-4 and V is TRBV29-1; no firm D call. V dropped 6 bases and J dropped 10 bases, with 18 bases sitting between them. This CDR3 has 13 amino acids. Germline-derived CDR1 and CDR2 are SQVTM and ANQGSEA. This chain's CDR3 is CSVIAEGNPKLFF. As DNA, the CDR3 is TGCAGCGTCATAGCCGAAGGGAATCCAAAACTGTTTTTT.

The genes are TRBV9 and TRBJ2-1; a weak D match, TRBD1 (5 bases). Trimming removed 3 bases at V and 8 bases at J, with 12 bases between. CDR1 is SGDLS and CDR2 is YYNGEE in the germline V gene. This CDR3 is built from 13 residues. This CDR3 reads CASSAQGLDEQFF. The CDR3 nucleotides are TGTGCCAGCAGCGCCCAGGGTTTGGATGAGCAGTTCTTC. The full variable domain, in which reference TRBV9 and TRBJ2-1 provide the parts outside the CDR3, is DSGVTQTPKHLITATGQRVTLRCSPRSGDLSVYWYQQSLDQGLQFLIQYYNGEERAKGNILERFSAQQFPDLHSELNLSSLELGDSALYFCASSAQGLDEQFFGPGTRLTVL.

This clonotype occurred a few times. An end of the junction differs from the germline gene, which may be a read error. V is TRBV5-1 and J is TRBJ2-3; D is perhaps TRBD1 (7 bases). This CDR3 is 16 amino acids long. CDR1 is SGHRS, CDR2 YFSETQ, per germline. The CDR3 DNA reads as TGCGCCAGCAGCCAGGAGGGGGCCAAGGTGGGAGATAAGCAGTATTTT. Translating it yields CASSQEGAKVGDKQYF.

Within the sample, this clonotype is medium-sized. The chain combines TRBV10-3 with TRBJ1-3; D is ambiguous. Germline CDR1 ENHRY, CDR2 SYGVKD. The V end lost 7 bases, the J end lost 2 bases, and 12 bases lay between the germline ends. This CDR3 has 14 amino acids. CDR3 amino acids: CAIMRDTTGNTIYF. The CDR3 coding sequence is TGTGCCATCATGAGGGATACGACTGGAAACACCATATATTTT.

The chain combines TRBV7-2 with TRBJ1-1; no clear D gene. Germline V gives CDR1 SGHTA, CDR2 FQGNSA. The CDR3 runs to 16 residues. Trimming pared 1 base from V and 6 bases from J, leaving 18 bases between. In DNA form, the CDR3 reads TGTGCCAGCAGCTTAGGCAGTACAAACTCACGCGCTGAAGCTTTCTTT. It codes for CASSLGSTNSRAEAFF.

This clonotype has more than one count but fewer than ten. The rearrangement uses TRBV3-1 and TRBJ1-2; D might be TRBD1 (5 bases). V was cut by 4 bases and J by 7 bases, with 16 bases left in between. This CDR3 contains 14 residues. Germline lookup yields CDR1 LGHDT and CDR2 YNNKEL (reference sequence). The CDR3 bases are TGTGCCAGCAGCCCAGGTAGGGGCGCGAGTGGCTACACCTTC. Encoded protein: CASSPGRGASGYTF.

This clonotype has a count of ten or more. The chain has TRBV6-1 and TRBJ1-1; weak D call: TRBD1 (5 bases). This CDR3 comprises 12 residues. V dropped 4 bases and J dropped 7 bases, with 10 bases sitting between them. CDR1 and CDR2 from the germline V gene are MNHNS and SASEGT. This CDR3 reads CASSARGIEAFF. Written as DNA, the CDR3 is TGTGCCAGCAGTGCCCGGGGGATTGAAGCTTTCTTT.

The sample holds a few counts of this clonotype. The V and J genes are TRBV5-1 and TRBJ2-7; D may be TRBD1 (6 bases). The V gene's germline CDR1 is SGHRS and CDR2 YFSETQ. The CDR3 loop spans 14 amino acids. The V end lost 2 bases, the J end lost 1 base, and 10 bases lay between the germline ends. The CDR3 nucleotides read TGCGCCAGCAGCTTCGACAGGATATCCTACGAGCAGTACTTC. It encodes CASSFDRISYEQYF. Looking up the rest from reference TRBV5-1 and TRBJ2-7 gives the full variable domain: KAGVTQTPRYLIKTRGQQVTLSCSPISGHRSVSWYQQTPGQGLQFLFEYFSETQRNKGNFPGRFSGRQFSNSRSEMNVSTLELGDSALYLCASSFDRISYEQYFGPGTRLTVT.

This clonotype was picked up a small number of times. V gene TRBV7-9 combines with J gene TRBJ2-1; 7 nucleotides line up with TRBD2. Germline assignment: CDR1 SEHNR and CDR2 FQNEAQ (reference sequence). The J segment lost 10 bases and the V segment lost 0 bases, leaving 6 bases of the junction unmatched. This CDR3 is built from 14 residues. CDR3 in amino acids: CASSLAPGGREQFF. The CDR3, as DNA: TGTGCCAGCAGCTTAGCCCCGGGAGGCAGGGAGCAGTTCTTC.

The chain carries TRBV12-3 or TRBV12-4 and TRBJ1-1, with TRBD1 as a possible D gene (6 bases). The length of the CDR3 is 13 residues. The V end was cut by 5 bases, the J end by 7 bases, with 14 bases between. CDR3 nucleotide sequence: TGTGCCAGCAGTAAAGTAGGACAGATTGAAGCTTTCTTT. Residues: CASSKVGQIEAFF.

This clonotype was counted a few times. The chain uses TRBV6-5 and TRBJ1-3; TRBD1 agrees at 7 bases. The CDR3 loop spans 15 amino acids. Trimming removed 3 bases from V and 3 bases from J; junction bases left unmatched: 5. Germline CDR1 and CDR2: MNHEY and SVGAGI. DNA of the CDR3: TGTGCCAGCAGTTATGTAGGGGGCGATGGAAACACCATATATTTT. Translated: CASSYVGGDGNTIYF.

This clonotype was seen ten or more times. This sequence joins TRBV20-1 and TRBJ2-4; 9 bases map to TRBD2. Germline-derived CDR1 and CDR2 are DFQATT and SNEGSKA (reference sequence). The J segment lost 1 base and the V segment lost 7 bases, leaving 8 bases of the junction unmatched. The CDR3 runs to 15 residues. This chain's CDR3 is CSELAGPRAKNIQYF. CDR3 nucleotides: TGCAGTGAACTAGCGGGTCCTCGGGCCAAAAACATTCAGTACTTC.

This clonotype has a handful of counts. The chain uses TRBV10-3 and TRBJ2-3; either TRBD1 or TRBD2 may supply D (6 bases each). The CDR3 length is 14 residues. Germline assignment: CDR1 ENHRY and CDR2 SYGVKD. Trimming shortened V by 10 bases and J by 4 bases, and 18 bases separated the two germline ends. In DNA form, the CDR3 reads TGTGCCACCGCCGAGGGGGGCCCCGCAGATACGCAGTATTTT. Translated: CATAEGGPADTQYF.

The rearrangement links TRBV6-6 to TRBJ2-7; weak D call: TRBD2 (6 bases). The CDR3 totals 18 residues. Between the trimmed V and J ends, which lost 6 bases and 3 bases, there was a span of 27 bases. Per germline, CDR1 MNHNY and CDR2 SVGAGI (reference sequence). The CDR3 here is CASSPIHPRDGRIYEQYV. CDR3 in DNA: TGTGCCAGCAGCCCGATACATCCCCGGGACGGGAGAATCTACGAGCAGTACGTC.

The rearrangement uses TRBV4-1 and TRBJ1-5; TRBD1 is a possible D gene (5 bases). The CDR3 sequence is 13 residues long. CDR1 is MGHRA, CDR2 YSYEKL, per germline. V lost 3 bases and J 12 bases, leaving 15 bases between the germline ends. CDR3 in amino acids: CASSHPRAPDQHF. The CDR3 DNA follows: TGCGCCAGCAGCCATCCCAGGGCCCCGGACCAGCATTTT.

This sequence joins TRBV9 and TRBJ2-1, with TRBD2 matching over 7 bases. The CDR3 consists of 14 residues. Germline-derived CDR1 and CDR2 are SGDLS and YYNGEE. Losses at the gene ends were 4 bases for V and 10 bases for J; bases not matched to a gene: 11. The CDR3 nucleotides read TGTGCCAGCAGCCCCCCCGCACTGGGAGGGGAGCAGTTCTTC. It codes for CASSPPALGGEQFF.

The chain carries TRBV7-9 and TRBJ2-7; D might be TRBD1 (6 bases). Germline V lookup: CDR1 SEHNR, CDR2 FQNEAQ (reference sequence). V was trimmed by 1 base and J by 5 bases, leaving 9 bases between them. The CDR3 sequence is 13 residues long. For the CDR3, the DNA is TGTGCCAGCAGCTTAGGCAGGGGCGACGAGCAGTACTTC. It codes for CASSLGRGDEQYF.

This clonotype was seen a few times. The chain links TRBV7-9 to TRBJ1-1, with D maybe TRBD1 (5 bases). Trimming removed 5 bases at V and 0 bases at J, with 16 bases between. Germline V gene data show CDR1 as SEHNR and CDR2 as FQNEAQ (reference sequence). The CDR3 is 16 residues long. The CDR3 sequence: CASSTGTDTMNTEAFF. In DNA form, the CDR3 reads TGTGCCAGCAGCACCGGGACGGACACAATGAACACTGAAGCTTTCTTT.

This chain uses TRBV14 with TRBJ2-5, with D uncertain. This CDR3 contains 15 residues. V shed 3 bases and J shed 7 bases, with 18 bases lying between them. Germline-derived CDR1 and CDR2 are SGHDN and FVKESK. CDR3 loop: CASSQESTRLWTQYF. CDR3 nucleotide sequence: TGTGCCAGCAGCCAGGAATCCACTCGCTTATGGACCCAGTACTTC.

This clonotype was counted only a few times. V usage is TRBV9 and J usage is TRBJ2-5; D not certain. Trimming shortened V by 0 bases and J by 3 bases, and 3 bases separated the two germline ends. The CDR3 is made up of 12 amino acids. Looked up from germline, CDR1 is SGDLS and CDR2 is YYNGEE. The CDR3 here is CASSVGEETQYF. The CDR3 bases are TGTGCCAGCAGCGTAGGGGAAGAGACCCAGTACTTC.

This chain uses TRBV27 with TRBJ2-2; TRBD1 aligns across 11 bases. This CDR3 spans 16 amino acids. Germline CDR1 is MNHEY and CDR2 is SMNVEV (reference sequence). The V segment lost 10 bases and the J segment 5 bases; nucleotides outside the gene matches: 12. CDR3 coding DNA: TGTGCCACCTCGACCTGGACAGGGGGCAGAACCGGGGAGCTGTTTTTT. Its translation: CATSTWTGGRTGELFF.

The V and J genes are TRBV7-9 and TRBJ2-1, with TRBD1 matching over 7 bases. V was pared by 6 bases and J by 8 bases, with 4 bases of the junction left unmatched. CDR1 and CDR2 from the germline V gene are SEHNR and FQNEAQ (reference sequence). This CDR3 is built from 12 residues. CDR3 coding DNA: TGTGCCAGCAGTCATACAGGGGATGAGCAGTTCTTC. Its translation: CASSHTGDEQFF.